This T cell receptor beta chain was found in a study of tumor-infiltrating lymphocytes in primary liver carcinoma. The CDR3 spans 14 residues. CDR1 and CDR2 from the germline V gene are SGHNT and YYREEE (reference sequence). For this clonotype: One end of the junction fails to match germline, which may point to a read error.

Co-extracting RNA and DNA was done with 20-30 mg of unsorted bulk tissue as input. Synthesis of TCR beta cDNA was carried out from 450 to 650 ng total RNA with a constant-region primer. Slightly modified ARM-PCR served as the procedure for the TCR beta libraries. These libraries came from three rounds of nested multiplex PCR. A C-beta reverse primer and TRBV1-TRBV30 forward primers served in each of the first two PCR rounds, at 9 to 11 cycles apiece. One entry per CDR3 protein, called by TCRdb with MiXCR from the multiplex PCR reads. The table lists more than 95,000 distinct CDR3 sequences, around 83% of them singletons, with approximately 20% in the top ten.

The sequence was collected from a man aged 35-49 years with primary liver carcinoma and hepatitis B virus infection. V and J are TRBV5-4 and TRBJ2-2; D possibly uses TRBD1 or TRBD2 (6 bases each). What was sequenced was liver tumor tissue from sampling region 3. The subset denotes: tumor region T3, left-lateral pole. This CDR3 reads CVSSPRRGPGELFF. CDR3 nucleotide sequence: TGTGTCAGCAGCCCCCGACGGGGGCCCGGGGAGCTGTTTTTT.